The rows below give T cell receptor beta chains drawn from one sample of a study of blood T cell repertoires in COVID-19. Data came from immunoSEQ multiplex PCR; TCRdb stores just in-frame clones and leaves some out. The sample contains 220,000 or so clones, approximately 81% of which appear only once. The sequenced sample consisted of peripheral blood. Source of these receptors: a woman aged 55-70 years who had recovered from COVID-19. Each CDR3 is given with its conserved first and last residue. The order of the fields is V gene, CDR3 protein.

TRBV6-1,CASSDEPGRGNIQYF
TRBV10-3,CAISERVGEPQHF
TRBV5-7,CASSFSGAVYNEQFF
TRBV6-2/TRBV6-3,CASSVLEGATEAFF
TRBV7-2,CASSLGQLAGGYNEQFF
TRBV11-1,CASSSPDRKQYF
TRBV7-9,CASSSGQYNSPLHF
TRBV5-6,CASSRRLAGGKDTQYF
TRBV19,CASMGTGTSGNTIYF
TRBV27,CASSFQGRGNSPLHF
TRBV5-1,CASSFPSGTGVAGELFF
TRBV6-5,CASSRNGQGAGEQYF
TRBV2,CASSADRGLGNTIYF
TRBV29-1,CSVEASGGDEYNEQFF
TRBV11-2,CASSLGGVSYNEQFF
TRBV6-5,CASSYGTGLSGQYF
TRBV4-3,CASSRTGGYDTEAFF
TRBV29-1,CSVASAASTGELFF
TRBV4-1,CASSPGLAGGGREQFF
TRBV12-3/TRBV12-4,CASSPSNEKLFF
TRBV2,CASSEAWGLAGVLRYNEQFF
TRBV18,CASSPNGGQNNSPLHF
TRBV6-5,CASSYKGGASYNEQFF
TRBV15,CATSGQRNQPQHF
TRBV25-1,CASSVTGGAYNEQFF
TRBV19,CASSPLLGGGQPQHF
TRBV5-1,CASSTDSSSYNEQFF
TRBV18,CASSPIYGGVKSTDTQYF
TRBV9,CASSEGTNRAGYTF
TRBV27,CASSLGNSYEQYF
TRBV12-3/TRBV12-4,CASSWGTSYEQYF
TRBV2,CASSESGGITGELFF
TRBV7-2,CASSPGGLFFDEQFF
TRBV19,CASSIRGVDYGYTF
TRBV18,CASSRQGDYGYTF
TRBV5-5,CASSLAPYRDYGYTF
TRBV5-1,CASSLEAPTSGETQYF
TRBV6-6,CASTQQDTQYF
TRBV9,CASSAGGSDTGELFF
TRBV2,CASSDRGPSSGNTIYF
TRBV5-1,CASSPRGDGEQYF
TRBV5-6,CASSLAMLSGETQYF
TRBV7-7,CASSLDGGPTDTQYF
TRBV13,CASSLSQETQYF
TRBV4-3,CASSQELFYGYTF
TRBV10-3,CAISAGTGVYNEQFF
TRBV24-1,CATSDGQGAGETQYF
TRBV3-1/TRBV3-2,CASSQVHSLTGLARDEKLFF
TRBV5-6,CASSLGLAPYEQYF
TRBV7-9,CASSLGQDNSPLHF
TRBV7-8,CASSLASLAGDTGELFF
TRBV18,CASSEDRVGGYTF
TRBV4-3,CASSQGGASGANEQFF